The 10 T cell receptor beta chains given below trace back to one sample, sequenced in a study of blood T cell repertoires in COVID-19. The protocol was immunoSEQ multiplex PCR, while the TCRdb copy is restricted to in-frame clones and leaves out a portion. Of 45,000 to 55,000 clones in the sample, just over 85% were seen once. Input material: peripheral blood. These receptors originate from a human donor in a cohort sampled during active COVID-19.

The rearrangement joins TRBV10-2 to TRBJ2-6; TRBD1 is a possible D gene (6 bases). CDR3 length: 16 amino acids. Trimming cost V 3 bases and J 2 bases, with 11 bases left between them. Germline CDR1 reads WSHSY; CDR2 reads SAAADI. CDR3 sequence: CASSEAPGAGANVLTF. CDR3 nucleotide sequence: TGCGCCAGCAGTGAAGCCCCAGGGGCTGGGGCCAACGTCCTGACTTTC.

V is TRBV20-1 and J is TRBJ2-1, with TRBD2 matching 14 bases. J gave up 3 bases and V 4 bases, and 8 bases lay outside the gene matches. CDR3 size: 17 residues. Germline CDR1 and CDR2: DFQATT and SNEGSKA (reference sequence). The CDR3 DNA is TGCAGTGCTACTGAGACTAGCGGGAGGGCTTTCTACAATGAGCAGTTCTTC. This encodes CSATETSGRAFYNEQFF.

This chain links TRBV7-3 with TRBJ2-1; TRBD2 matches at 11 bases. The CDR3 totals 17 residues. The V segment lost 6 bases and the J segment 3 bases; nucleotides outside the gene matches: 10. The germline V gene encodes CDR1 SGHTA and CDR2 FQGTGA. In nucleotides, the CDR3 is TGTGCCAGCAGGTCTAGCGGGGGGAGTTTGAGCTACAATGAGCAGTTCTTC. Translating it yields CASRSSGGSLSYNEQFF.

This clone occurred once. CDR3 bases: TGTGCCACCAGCAGAACCGACAGGGCCTCCTACGAGCAGTACTTC. Its translation: CATSRTDRASYEQYF. This chain joins TRBV15 and TRBJ2-7; 7 bases fit TRBD1. The CDR3 totals 15 residues. V was clipped by 2 bases and J by 0 bases; unmatched bases: 4. CDR1 LNHNV and CDR2 YYDKDF come from the germline V gene (reference sequence).

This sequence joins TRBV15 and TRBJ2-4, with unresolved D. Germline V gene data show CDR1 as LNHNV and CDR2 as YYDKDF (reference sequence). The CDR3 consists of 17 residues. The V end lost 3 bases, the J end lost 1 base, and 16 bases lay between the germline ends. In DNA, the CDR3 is TGTGCCACCAGCAGTTCACAAGCGAATAGTGCCAAAAACATTCAGTACTTC. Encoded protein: CATSSSQANSAKNIQYF.

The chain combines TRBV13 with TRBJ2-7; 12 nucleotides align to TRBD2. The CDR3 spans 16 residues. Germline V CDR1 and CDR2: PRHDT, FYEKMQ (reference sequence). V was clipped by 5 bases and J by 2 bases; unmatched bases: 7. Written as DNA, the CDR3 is TGTGCCAGCAGCCCCACCCTAGCGGGGGGGCCCTACGAGCAGTACTTC. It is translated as CASSPTLAGGPYEQYF.

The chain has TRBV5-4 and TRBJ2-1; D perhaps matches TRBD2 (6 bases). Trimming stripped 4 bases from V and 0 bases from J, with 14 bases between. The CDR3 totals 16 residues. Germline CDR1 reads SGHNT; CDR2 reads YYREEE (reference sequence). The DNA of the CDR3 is TGTGCCAGCAGCGGCGGCGGGGCGAGCTCCTACAATGAGCAGTTCTTC. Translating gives CASSGGGASSYNEQFF.

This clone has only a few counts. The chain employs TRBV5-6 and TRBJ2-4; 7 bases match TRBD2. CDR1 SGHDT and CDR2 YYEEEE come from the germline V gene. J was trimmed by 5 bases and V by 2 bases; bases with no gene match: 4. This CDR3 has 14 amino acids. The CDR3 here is CASSFRAGENIQYF. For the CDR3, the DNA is TGTGCCAGCAGCTTTCGTGCGGGAGAAAACATTCAGTACTTC.

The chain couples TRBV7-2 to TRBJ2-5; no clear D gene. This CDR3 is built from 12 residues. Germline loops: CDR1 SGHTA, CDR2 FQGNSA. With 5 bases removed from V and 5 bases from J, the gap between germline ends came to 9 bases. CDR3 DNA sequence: TGTGCCAGCAGCCCATTGTTGGAGACCCAGTACTTC. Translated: CASSPLLETQYF.

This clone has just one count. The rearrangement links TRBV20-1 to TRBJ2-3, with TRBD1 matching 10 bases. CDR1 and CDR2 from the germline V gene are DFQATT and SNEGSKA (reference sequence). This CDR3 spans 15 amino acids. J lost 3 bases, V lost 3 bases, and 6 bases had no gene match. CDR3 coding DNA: TGCAGTGCTAGTCCCGGGACAGGGGCGACAGATACGCAGTATTTT. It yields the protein CSASPGTGATDTQYF.